Following are 22 T cell receptor beta chains from one sample sequenced in a study of T cell repertoires in cytomegalovirus infection. From the reads, TCRdb called clonotypes with MiXCR, one entry per CDR3 protein. The table includes more than 350,000 distinct CDR3 sequences, approximately 30% detected once. Material for sequencing was PBMCs. These receptors all stem from a human donor in good health (CMV status not recorded). Some clones in this sample may be carry-over from other donors' samples.

With respect to this clonotype: One end of the junction is discordant with germline, which a read error may explain. This chain uses TRBV25-1 with TRBJ2-5; D is undetermined. CDR3 length equals 11 residues. Germline V CDR1 and CDR2: MGHDK, SYGVNS. The CDR3 is CDSSDFETQYF. CDR3 nucleotide sequence: TGTGACAGCAGTGACTTCGAGACCCAGTACTTC.

CDR3 nucleotides: TGCGCCAGCAGCCATTCCCGGGACAGGGGCTCCTACGAGCAGTACTTC. Its translation: CASSHSRDRGSYEQYF. This chain links TRBV4-1 with TRBJ2-7, with 10 nucleotides matching TRBD1. V lost 3 bases and J lost 0; bases outside the gene matches: 5. The length of the CDR3 is 16 residues. From germline, CDR1 is MGHRA and CDR2 YSYEKL.

The V gene is TRBV5-1, the J gene TRBJ2-1; TRBD1 agrees at 7 bases. Germline assignment: CDR1 SGHRS and CDR2 YFSETQ. Trimming cost V 2 bases and J 1 base; bases outside gene matches: 6. The length of the CDR3 is 16 residues. CDR3 bases: TGCGCCAGCAGCTTAACCACAGGGGCATCCTACAATGAGCAGTTCTTC. It translates to CASSLTTGASYNEQFF.

This chain joins TRBV15 and TRBJ1-4; D is perhaps TRBD1 (6 bases). Germline assignment: CDR1 LNHNV and CDR2 YYDKDF (reference sequence). The CDR3 has 16 amino acids. V lost 6 bases, J lost 4 bases, and 18 bases lay in between. The chain's CDR3 is CATRDGRGPGNEKLFF. CDR3 in DNA: TGTGCCACCAGAGACGGACGGGGGCCTGGTAATGAAAAACTGTTTTTT.

The gene calls are TRBV19 and TRBJ2-1; 8 bases fit TRBD1. Germline-derived CDR1 and CDR2 are LNHDA and SQIVND (reference sequence). With V trimmed by 3 bases and J by 5 bases, 6 bases remained unmatched. This CDR3 contains 15 residues. CDR3 in DNA: TGTGCCAGTAGTATTGGGGACAGGAGAAACAATGAGCAGTTCTTC. Its translation is CASSIGDRRNNEQFF.

The table lists this clonotype with a few counts. The chain joins TRBV5-1 to TRBJ1-4; weak D call: TRBD1 (5 bases). The germline gives CDR1 SGHRS, CDR2 YFSETQ. This CDR3 is 14 amino acids long. Trimming cost V 2 bases and J 8 bases, with 13 bases left between them. The CDR3 nucleotides are TGCGCCAGCAGCTTCGCAGGGACGGGGGAAAAACTGTTTTTT. Protein sequence: CASSFAGTGEKLFF.

This clonotype was observed a handful of times. V usage is TRBV6-6 and J usage is TRBJ2-3; tentatively, D is TRBD1 (5 bases). There are 15 residues in the CDR3. Germline-derived CDR1 and CDR2 are MNHNY and SVGAGI (reference sequence). The V end lost 6 bases, the J end lost 1 base, and 14 bases lay between the germline ends. The CDR3 loop is CASSTLDIRTDTQYF. The CDR3 bases are TGTGCCAGCAGCACACTGGACATTCGCACAGATACGCAGTATTTT.

Remarks on this clonotype: One junction end does not reproduce the germline sequence, and a read error may be involved. CDR3: CASSSHRGDYGYTF. CDR3 nucleotides: TGTGCCAGCAGCTCCCACAGGGGCGACTACGGCTACACCTTC. V gene TRBV7-2 combines with J gene TRBJ1-2; the match to TRBD1 covers 7 bases. The V gene's germline CDR1 is SGHTA and CDR2 FQGNSA. The CDR3 totals 14 residues.

The V call is TRBV7-8, the J call TRBJ2-1, with a tentative D call TRBD1 (6 bases). Germline V gives CDR1 SGHVS, CDR2 FQNEAQ. The CDR3 extends over 14 amino acids. The ends were cut back, 4 bases at V and 6 bases at J, with 13 bases in the middle. CDR3 amino acids: CASSSEQGVNEQFF. CDR3 DNA: TGTGCCAGCAGCTCGGAACAGGGCGTCAATGAGCAGTTCTTC.

Many counts were recorded for this clonotype. The chain employs TRBV7-8 and TRBJ2-1, with 7 bases lining up with TRBD2. The germline V gene encodes CDR1 SGHVS and CDR2 FQNEAQ. The CDR3 runs to 15 residues. Trimming took 1 base from V and 6 from J; bases not matched to a gene: 6. CDR3 nucleotides: TGTGCCAGCAGCTTAGAAAGAGCGGGGTCCAATGAGCAGTTCTTC. Amino acids: CASSLERAGSNEQFF.

This chain joins TRBV6-1 and TRBJ1-2; D gene ambiguous. The V end was cut by 5 bases, the J end by 11 bases, with 18 bases between. Germline lookup yields CDR1 MNHNS and CDR2 SASEGT. The CDR3 runs 13 residues. CDR3: CASSPGRLMGYTF. The CDR3 nucleotides read TGTGCCAGCAGTCCTGGACGGCTAATGGGTTACACCTTC.

The chain couples TRBV29-1 to TRBJ2-2; TRBD1 matches at 7 bases. In germline, CDR1 is SQVTM, CDR2 ANQGSEA. V lost 7 bases to trimming and J lost 0 bases; unmatched junction nucleotides: 2. The CDR3 length is 13 residues. CDR3 in DNA: TGCAGCGGAGGGGGCCCGAACACCGGGGAGCTGTTTTTT. This gives the protein CSGGGPNTGELFF.

V is TRBV28 and J is TRBJ2-4; 9 positions agree with TRBD1. The germline V gene encodes CDR1 MDHEN and CDR2 SYDVKM. The CDR3 spans 15 residues. Trimming took 2 bases from V and 6 from J; bases not matched to a gene: 5. The DNA of the CDR3 is TGTGCCAGCAGTTTAAACCAGGACAGGGGAAACATTCAGTACTTC. Translating it yields CASSLNQDRGNIQYF.

This clonotype was seen a handful of times. The V and J genes are TRBV11-2 and TRBJ2-1, with D maybe TRBD2 (6 bases). This CDR3 comprises 14 residues. Looked up from germline, CDR1 is SGHAT and CDR2 is FQNNGV. Trimming stripped 1 base from V and 4 bases from J, with 8 bases between. The DNA of the CDR3 is TGTGCCAGCAGCTTAGGGACTAATTACAATGAGCAGTTCTTC. Translating it yields CASSLGTNYNEQFF.

The genes are TRBV6-1 and TRBJ2-2, with D possibly TRBD1 on 6 matching bases. The V gene's germline CDR1 is MNHNS and CDR2 SASEGT. The CDR3 is 15 residues long. Trimming shortened V by 5 bases and J by 5 bases, and 15 bases separated the two germline ends. The CDR3 bases are TGTGCCAGCAGTCTACGACAGGTGGGAACCGGGGAGCTGTTTTTT. It yields the protein CASSLRQVGTGELFF.

This clonotype has a count of ten or more. V gene TRBV7-2 combines with J gene TRBJ2-5; D might be TRBD2 (6 bases). The V gene lost 0 bases and the J gene lost 5 bases, with 13 bases spanning the gap. The germline V gene encodes CDR1 SGHTA and CDR2 FQGNSA. CDR3 length equals 15 residues. The CDR3 spells CASSLAASGVETQYF. The CDR3 nucleotides are TGTGCCAGCAGCTTAGCAGCATCGGGGGTGGAGACCCAGTACTTC.

This clonotype was counted ten times or more. The rearrangement joins TRBV12-3 or TRBV12-4 to TRBJ2-2, with 11 bases lining up with TRBD2. This CDR3 contains 16 residues. The ends lost 8 bases at V and 5 bases at J; junction bases unmatched: 10. As DNA, the CDR3 is TGTGCCAGCGTCGGTCTAGCGGGGGGCCATACCGGGGAGCTGTTTTTT. Protein product: CASVGLAGGHTGELFF.

This chain uses TRBV6-2 or TRBV6-3 with TRBJ1-2; perhaps TRBD1 as D (5 bases). The V gene's germline CDR1 is MNHEY and CDR2 SVGEGT. Trimming took off 0 bases at V and 6 bases at J, with 14 bases between the two ends. CDR3 size: 15 residues. CDR3 nucleotide sequence: TGTGCCAGCAGTTACTCCTCGGCAGGGAGGGATGGCTACACCTTC. It is translated as CASSYSSAGRDGYTF.

This sequence joins TRBV7-6 and TRBJ2-7; D possibly matches TRBD1 or TRBD2 (5 bases each). The germline V gene has CDR1 SGHVS and CDR2 FNYEAQ. This CDR3 is built from 15 residues. V lost 3 bases and J lost 6, with 18 bases in between. CDR3: CASSFPPGPAGEQYF. The DNA for the CDR3 is TGTGCCAGCAGCTTTCCCCCGGGACCCGCTGGCGAGCAGTACTTC.

This clonotype was seen a handful of times. The chain is built from TRBV6-2 or TRBV6-3 and TRBJ1-5; D gene uncertain. Germline CDR1 is MNHEY and CDR2 is SVGEGT. The CDR3 has 15 amino acids. Trimming cost V 0 bases and J 3 bases, with 9 bases left between them. CDR3 sequence reads: CASSYSGSINQPQHF. CDR3 coding DNA: TGTGCCAGCAGTTACTCCGGATCAATCAATCAGCCCCAGCATTTT.

In its sample, this clonotype was seen many times. This sequence joins TRBV7-6 and TRBJ1-1; a weak D match, TRBD1 (6 bases). The germline V and J ends were trimmed by 1 base and 5 bases, with 14 bases remaining between them. The CDR3 spans 15 residues. Germline V lookup: CDR1 SGHVS, CDR2 FNYEAQ. CDR3 loop: CASSLVPGQRTEAFF. The CDR3 DNA follows: TGTGCCAGCAGCTTAGTTCCGGGACAAAGGACTGAAGCTTTCTTT.

V is TRBV7-9 and J is TRBJ2-2; 8 bases map to TRBD1. CDR3 size: 16 residues. Germline V gene sequence: CDR1 SEHNR, CDR2 FQNEAQ (reference sequence). J was trimmed by 4 bases and V by 6 bases; bases with no gene match: 10. CDR3 amino acids: CASRSQQGDFTGELFF. The CDR3 region has the DNA TGTGCCAGCAGGTCCCAACAGGGGGATTTCACCGGGGAGCTGTTTTTT.